What follows are 12 T cell receptor beta chains derived from one specimen sequenced in a study of T cell repertoires in cytomegalovirus infection. These receptors' antigens are unknown. TCRdb ran MiXCR on the reads and lists one entry per CDR3 protein. The sample has just over 450,000 distinct CDR3 sequences, about two fifths seen once; the top ten hold approximately 40%. The sample in question was cultured PBMCs, obtained from culture after CMV antigen stimulation. The origin of the receptors is a human donor in good health (CMV status not recorded). Some clones in this sample may be carry-over from other donors' samples.

CDR3 in DNA: TGTGCCAGCCGCGGTGTCAATGAGCAGTTCTTC. Amino acid sequence: CASRGVNEQFF. The chain combines TRBV12-3 or TRBV12-4 with TRBJ2-1; D unresolved. The CDR3 length is 11 residues. Trimming stripped 8 bases from V and 6 bases from J, with 8 bases between.

The chain recombines TRBV6-1 with TRBJ1-2; 9 bases map to TRBD1. Germline CDR1 MNHNS, CDR2 SASEGT. The CDR3 runs 15 residues. J was trimmed by 5 bases and V by 1 base; bases with no gene match: 5. The CDR3 sequence is CASSEVRTGVYGYTF. CDR3 nucleotides: TGTGCCAGCAGTGAAGTTCGGACAGGGGTATATGGCTACACCTTC.

This chain connects TRBV6-8 to TRBJ2-1, with D unresolved. Germline V gives CDR1 MNHGY, CDR2 SAAAGT. Trimming left V 0 bases short and J 6 bases short, with 12 bases between. This CDR3 has 15 residues. CDR3 protein: CASSYSSWPVNEQFF. The CDR3 bases are TGTGCCAGCAGTTACTCGTCCTGGCCAGTCAATGAGCAGTTCTTC.

V gene TRBV6-1 combines with J gene TRBJ2-7; tentatively, D is TRBD2 (6 bases). The CDR3 spans 15 residues. Germline V gene data show CDR1 as MNHNS and CDR2 as SASEGT. Between the trimmed V and J ends, which lost 5 bases and 4 bases, there was a span of 18 bases. DNA for the CDR3: TGTGCCAGCAGTTCCCTAGCCGGGGGAGTTTACGAGCAGTACTTC. This encodes CASSSLAGGVYEQYF.

This clonotype was counted only a few times. The gene calls are TRBV7-8 and TRBJ1-3; 8 bases fit TRBD1. V shed 5 bases and J 2 bases; nucleotides not matched to a gene: 8. Germline V gives CDR1 SGHVS, CDR2 FQNEAQ. CDR3 length: 16 amino acids. The CDR3 region has the DNA TGTGCCAGCAGCCCTCACTCGACAGGGGCTGGAAACACCATATATTTT. It is translated as CASSPHSTGAGNTIYF.

This sequence joins TRBV2 and TRBJ1-4; no firm D call. Deletions cut 8 bases from V and 6 bases from J, with 10 bases between. The CDR3 runs 12 residues. CDR1 is SNHLY and CDR2 is FYNNEI in the germline V gene. CDR3 nucleotides: TGTGCCAGCTCCGGCCAGGATGAAAAACTGTTTTTT. Protein product: CASSGQDEKLFF.

V usage is TRBV19 and J usage is TRBJ1-1, with D unresolved. Germline V CDR1 and CDR2: LNHDA, SQIVND (reference sequence). V dropped 7 bases and J dropped 1 base, with 13 bases sitting between them. CDR3 length: 14 amino acids. The CDR3 DNA sequence: TGTGCCAGTAAATTACTCCAGGCGAACACTGAAGCTTTCTTT. Encoded protein: CASKLLQANTEAFF.

This clonotype was recorded a few times. V gene TRBV7-2 combines with J gene TRBJ1-2; 8 positions match TRBD1. With 5 bases clipped from V and 8 bases from J, the junction kept 13 bases outside the gene matches. The CDR3 is 15 residues long. Germline V lookup: CDR1 SGHTA, CDR2 FQGNSA. This chain's CDR3 is CASSTFSGGAGGYTF. DNA of the CDR3: TGTGCCAGCAGCACCTTTTCAGGGGGCGCTGGGGGCTACACCTTC.

The chain joins TRBV28 to TRBJ1-5, with a tentative D call TRBD1 (5 bases). The CDR3 extends over 18 amino acids. CDR1 and CDR2 (germline): MDHEN, SYDVKM. V lost 1 base to trimming and J lost 7 bases, with 23 bases between them. The CDR3 sequence: CASSLFPRGIRGDQPQHF. In DNA, the CDR3 is TGTGCCAGCAGTTTATTCCCCAGAGGGATTAGAGGGGACCAGCCCCAGCATTTT.

V usage is TRBV11-3 and J usage is TRBJ1-2; a possible D gene is TRBD1 (5 bases). Germline loops: CDR1 SGHNT, CDR2 YENEEA. Trimming took 2 bases from V and 4 from J, leaving 14 bases between them. This CDR3 has 15 amino acids. In nucleotides, the CDR3 is TGTGCCAGCAGCTTACCCCGCACGGGGACCTATGGCTACACCTTC. Residues: CASSLPRTGTYGYTF.

The chain uses TRBV6-6 and TRBJ1-6, with a tentative D call TRBD1 (5 bases). The CDR3 length is 17 residues. Germline CDR1 MNHNY, CDR2 SVGAGI (reference sequence). V lost 7 bases and J 9 bases, leaving 25 bases between the germline ends. CDR3 coding DNA: TGTGCCAGCAAAGGAGGGGTCGGAGGTCCGAGTAGTTCACCCCTCCACTTT. Residues: CASKGGVGGPSSSPLHF.

The V gene is TRBV12-3 or TRBV12-4, the J gene TRBJ2-1; unclear D gene. Trimming pared 4 bases from V and 10 bases from J, leaving 8 bases between. The CDR3 has 11 residues. The CDR3 DNA is TGTGCCAGCAGTTGGTGGGGAGAGCAGTTCTTC. It yields the protein CASSWWGEQFF.